What follows are 4 T cell receptor beta chains derived from one specimen sequenced in a study of control samples from healthy donors and cancer patients. The table came from immunoSEQ multiplex PCR; TCRdb's copy has only in-frame clones and leaves some out. Here the sample spans some 87,000 clones, about nine tenths being singletons. The sequencing input was blood. The receptors shown here come from a man aged 25-40 years in good health.

J is TRBJ2-5 and V is TRBV11-2; D is ambiguous. Germline V gene data show CDR1 as SGHAT and CDR2 as FQNNGV. Trimming shortened V by 2 bases and J by 7 bases, and 11 bases separated the two germline ends. The CDR3 has 13 amino acids. CDR3 protein: CASSLPVEPTQYF. CDR3 sequence (DNA): TGTGCCAGCAGCTTACCGGTGGAACCGACCCAGTACTTC.

J is TRBJ2-2 and V is TRBV6-5; D may correspond to TRBD1 or TRBD2 (5 bases each). Between the trimmed V and J ends, which lost 4 bases and 5 bases, there was a span of 14 bases. This CDR3 has 15 amino acids. Germline assignment: CDR1 MNHEY and CDR2 SVGAGI. This CDR3 is CASSSRREKTGELFF. CDR3 sequence (DNA): TGTGCCAGCAGTTCTCGCAGGGAGAAAACCGGGGAGCTGTTTTTT.

The chain uses TRBV3-1 (or the pseudogene TRBV3-2) and TRBJ2-7; D might be TRBD2 (6 bases). V was cut by 0 bases and J by 2 bases, with 20 bases left in between. Germline-derived CDR1 and CDR2 are LGHDT and YNNKEL (reference sequence). The CDR3 length is 18 residues. The chain's CDR3 is CASSQDWGYGSSAYEQYF. The CDR3 nucleotides are TGTGCCAGCAGCCAAGATTGGGGTTACGGCTCTAGCGCCTACGAGCAGTACTTC.

The V gene is TRBV27, the J gene TRBJ1-4; TRBD1 matches at 7 bases. V shed 6 bases and J 3 bases; nucleotides not matched to a gene: 4. There are 14 residues in the CDR3. Germline CDR1 and CDR2: MNHEY and SMNVEV (reference sequence). CDR3 sequence (DNA): TGTGCCAGCAGCTCCCAGGGGGCTAATGAAAAACTGTTTTTT. It is translated as CASSSQGANEKLFF.